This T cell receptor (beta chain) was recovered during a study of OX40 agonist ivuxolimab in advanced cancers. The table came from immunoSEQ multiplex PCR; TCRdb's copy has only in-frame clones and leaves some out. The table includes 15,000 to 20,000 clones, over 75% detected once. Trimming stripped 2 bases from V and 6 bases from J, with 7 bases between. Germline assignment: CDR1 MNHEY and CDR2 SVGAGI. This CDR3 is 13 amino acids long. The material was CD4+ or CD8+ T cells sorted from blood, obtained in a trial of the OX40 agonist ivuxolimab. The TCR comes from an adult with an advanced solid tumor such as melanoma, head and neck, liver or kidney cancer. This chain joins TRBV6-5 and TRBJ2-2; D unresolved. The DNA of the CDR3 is TGTGCCAGCAGTTACCATTCGGCCGGGGAGCTGTTTTTT. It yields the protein CASSYHSAGELFF.